This record looks at one TCR beta chain sequence and its context. This clonotype was picked up many times. Its antigen is not yet known. No quality values exist for individual bases; no much larger clone is one base distant. The TCR beta CDR3 regions were amplified from RNA transcripts. For the first round of RT-PCR on the TCR CDR3, the HTBI primer set was used together with the Qiagen OneStep RT-PCR kit. Libraries were constructed in a second round of multiplex PCR, after which size selection and purification were performed. Paired-end sequencing of the libraries was performed with 100 bp reads on an Illumina HiSeq2000. Per the source publication's procedure: SOAPnuke was used to process the raw data, throwing out any read that contained adapters or uncalled bases, had a mean Phred below 15, or lacked an exact constant-primer or identifier match. High-quality paired reads were merged using COPE v1.2.5, and each unique nucleotide sequence was defined as a clonotype. Clonotypes were aligned to IMGT TRBV, TRBD and TRBJ reference segments using MiTCR v1.1. Analysis was restricted to V-J combinations with a frequency above 0.0001, which covered about 99% of repertoires. A TCS score was defined as the ratio between F50 (clonal expansion) and ExV (chaos), using BLOSUM62-based TCRdist between CDR3 peptides within each V-J. Welch's t-statistics and random forest reduced 514 V-J features to 10 to 15, which were used in a naive Bayes classifier (R e1071). The similarity between thyroid and blood repertoires was quantified using the Morisita-Horn index. TCRdb redid the processing of the public reads, applying fastp at Q25 and MiXCR, and retained in-frame beta chains. Entries that share a CDR3 protein sequence are merged under the most common genes and DNA. These V and J calls are TCRdb output, not the study's own analysis. The sample table records around 97,000 distinct CDR3 sequences; over 45% of these occur just once. Approximately 27% of the sample belongs to the ten largest clones.

V loses 5 bases at its end and J loses 3 bases; junction bases beyond the gene matches: 10. Looking up the germline V gene (reference sequence) yields CDR1 LNHDA and CDR2 SQIVND. The CDR3, from cysteine to phenylalanine, totals 16 residues. This entry keeps only the CDR3 DNA: 48 bases, framed from base 1. The sample originates from a study of T cells in Graves' hyperthyroidism and ophthalmopathy (dated by TCRdb to the late 2010s). The study in broad terms: Peripheral blood was collected at initial diagnosis, before any treatment. A discovery cohort of around 98 patients, roughly 45 with Graves' ophthalmopathy and about 58 with stable Graves' hyperthyroidism, was used to find distinguishing TCR V-J signatures. Prospective prediction of ophthalmopathy was tested in an independent validation cohort of some 20 hyperthyroidism patients and 17 patients who later progressed to ophthalmopathy. The 100 discovery patients were randomly split 7:3 into training and test sets. In addition, the study compared T-cell repertoires in thyroid tissue and in blood from several Graves' hyperthyroidism patients. Following sampling, methimazole starting at 30 mg daily was given to hyperthyroidism patients, and high-dose intravenous methylprednisolone was given to ophthalmopathy patients. TCR Vbeta CDR3 sequencing of some 140 peripheral blood samples (approximately 44 ophthalmopathy, about 80 hyperthyroidism and roughly 17 progressor patients) is reported in the paper. Results the study describes overall, beyond this receptor: Blood samples also contained most of the expanded thyroid clonotypes (frequency above 0.001), which suggests that blood repertoires may reflect thyroid immune responses. Ophthalmopathy was separated from stable hyperthyroidism by a 13 V-J signature model, with over 85% sensitivity and about 81% specificity obtained in cross-validation and 80%/75% obtained in testing. In validation, the model predicted progression to ophthalmopathy a median of about 6.8 months before onset, with roughly 68% sensitivity and just under 75% specificity. No statistical method was used to set the sample size in advance, and investigators knew the group allocation.

Graves' hyperthyroidism was defined as stable when no progression to ophthalmopathy occurred over 18 months of follow-up. Hyperthyroidism patients were newly diagnosed, with disease duration under 2 months, and aged 18 to 65 years. Any patient with an uncontrolled infection, another autoimmune disease, pregnancy or lactation was excluded. Clinical symptoms, serum thyroxine and TRAb, thyroid ultrasound, and orbital computed tomography formed the basis for the diagnoses. PBMCs were separated from about 10 ml of fresh peripheral blood using Ficoll-Paque density gradient centrifugation. Trizol reagent was used to extract total RNA, and RNA quality was then checked on an Agilent 2100 Bioanalyzer.

The sequence was collected from a man aged 35-49 years with Graves' hyperthyroidism. What was sequenced was blood. Recombination joined TRBV19 with TRBJ2-3, with 8 bases in between that match TRBD2. This receptor carries the CDR3 CASSPRRGGATDTQYF. The DNA is as follows: TGTGCCAGTAGTCCCCGCCGGGGGGGGGCAACAGATACGCAGTATTTT.